Listed below are T cell receptor beta chains from one sample, sequenced in a study of blood T cell repertoires in COVID-19. Profiled with immunoSEQ multiplex PCR; TCRdb holds only in-frame clones, not every one. The table shows hundreds of thousands of clones, with approximately 89% occurring only once. The source material was peripheral blood. These receptor sequences come from a woman aged 18-29 years who had recovered from COVID-19. CDR3s include the opening cysteine and the closing phenylalanine or tryptophan.

v_gene: TRBV7-9; j_gene: TRBJ1-3; CDR3aa: CASSLSGAGNTIYF
v_gene: TRBV25-1; j_gene: TRBJ1-1; CDR3aa: CASSDPPHQTEAFF
v_gene: TRBV5-5; j_gene: TRBJ1-2; CDR3aa: CASSLVPAEHYGYTF
v_gene: TRBV29-1; j_gene: TRBJ2-3; CDR3aa: CSVDGTSRGVDTQYF
v_gene: TRBV27; j_gene: TRBJ1-4; CDR3aa: CASSLSGQGVREKLFF
v_gene: TRBV14; j_gene: TRBJ2-3; CDR3aa: CASSQEDRRTSGSADTQYF
v_gene: TRBV7-8; j_gene: TRBJ1-5; CDR3aa: CASSRLDQPQHF
v_gene: TRBV27; j_gene: TRBJ2-1; CDR3aa: CASSFLSGLDYNEQFF
v_gene: TRBV30; j_gene: TRBJ1-1; CDR3aa: CAWRSQGVNTEAFF
v_gene: TRBV21-1; j_gene: TRBJ1-1; CDR3aa: CASSKTGYRMNTEAFF
v_gene: TRBV4-3; j_gene: TRBJ2-1; CDR3aa: CASSQTGGNEQFF
v_gene: TRBV27; j_gene: TRBJ1-4; CDR3aa: CASSLQGRASEKLFF
v_gene: TRBV27; j_gene: TRBJ1-6; CDR3aa: CASSLTPQVSPLHF
v_gene: TRBV27; j_gene: TRBJ2-2; CDR3aa: CASSLWRTGELFF
v_gene: TRBV6-1; j_gene: TRBJ1-2; CDR3aa: CASSETEPYTF
v_gene: TRBV2; j_gene: TRBJ2-3; CDR3aa: CASSPLAGFSTDTQYF
v_gene: TRBV4-1; j_gene: TRBJ1-1; CDR3aa: CASSQVHTDRGQNTEAFF
v_gene: TRBV7-2; j_gene: TRBJ2-2; CDR3aa: CASSLGQGTGELFF
v_gene: TRBV7-8; j_gene: TRBJ1-5; CDR3aa: CASSIDRAYSNQPQHF
v_gene: TRBV7-2; j_gene: TRBJ2-1; CDR3aa: CASSLGGGAYNEQFF
v_gene: TRBV7-9; j_gene: TRBJ2-5; CDR3aa: CASSKPGGAAQETQYF
v_gene: TRBV6-1; j_gene: TRBJ2-3; CDR3aa: CASSEDAAGVTDTQYF
v_gene: TRBV30; j_gene: TRBJ1-6; CDR3aa: CAWNLDPGGYSPLHF
v_gene: TRBV24-1; j_gene: TRBJ2-1; CDR3aa: CATTPGTSGTDEQFF
v_gene: TRBV6-2/TRBV6-3; j_gene: TRBJ1-6; CDR3aa: CASSDPGTGVYNSPLHF
v_gene: TRBV5-1; j_gene: TRBJ2-3; CDR3aa: CASSWGDSGTDTQYF
v_gene: TRBV4-3; j_gene: TRBJ1-1; CDR3aa: CASSQEAGQGSVEAFF
v_gene: TRBV6-5; j_gene: TRBJ1-1; CDR3aa: CASSPVYRTNTEAFF
v_gene: TRBV3-1/TRBV3-2; j_gene: TRBJ1-1; CDR3aa: CASSVQGATEAFF
v_gene: TRBV4-1; j_gene: TRBJ1-5; CDR3aa: CASSQDAGRQPQHF
v_gene: TRBV21-1; j_gene: TRBJ1-2; CDR3aa: CASSPGGQGANGYTF
v_gene: TRBV29-1; j_gene: TRBJ2-1; CDR3aa: CSVDYWLAGSHEQFF
v_gene: TRBV30; j_gene: TRBJ1-2; CDR3aa: CAWSNFGDRGRTGYGYTF
v_gene: TRBV7-2; j_gene: TRBJ2-5; CDR3aa: CASSLGWLGARETQYF
v_gene: TRBV12-3/TRBV12-4; j_gene: TRBJ1-2; CDR3aa: CASSIGQSDGYTF
v_gene: TRBV19; j_gene: TRBJ1-1; CDR3aa: CASSSYRNTEAFF
v_gene: TRBV27; j_gene: TRBJ1-1; CDR3aa: CASKTGGVTEAFF
v_gene: TRBV15; j_gene: TRBJ2-3; CDR3aa: CATSRLGSTDTQYF